Listed here are 24 T cell receptor beta chains from one sample, sequenced in a study of T cell repertoires in cytomegalovirus infection. TCRdb independently ran MiXCR on the reads; one entry per CDR3 protein. This table holds fewer than 700,000 distinct CDR3 sequences, 20% to 25% found once. The sequenced sample consisted of CD8+ T cells from PBMCs. The receptors shown here come from a human donor in good health (CMV status not recorded). Some clones in this sample may be carry-over from other donors' samples.

The chain uses TRBV5-1 and TRBJ1-2, with D perhaps TRBD1 (5 bases). V was clipped by 0 bases and J by 7 bases, with 10 bases between them. The CDR3 consists of 13 residues. Germline values: CDR1 SGHRS, CDR2 YFSETQ. The CDR3 bases are TGCGCCAGCAGCTTGGCCAGGGAGGTTGGCTACACCTTC. Its protein is CASSLAREVGYTF.

Details on this clonotype: The junction does not match germline at one end; this may be a read error. CDR3 amino acids: CAGSATGGEQYF. CDR3 bases: TGTGCCGGCAGTGCTACCGGCGGCGAGCAGTACTTC. V and J are TRBV7-6 and TRBJ2-7; no clear D. Germline CDR1 and CDR2: SGHVS and FNYEAQ. The CDR3 has 12 amino acids.

The chain recombines TRBV7-9 with TRBJ2-1; 10 bases agree with TRBD1. The V gene's germline CDR1 is SEHNR and CDR2 FQNEAQ (reference sequence). The V segment lost 4 bases and the J segment 9 bases; nucleotides outside the gene matches: 9. The CDR3 is 15 amino acids. CDR3 nucleotide sequence: TGTGCCAGCAGCTCCCGGGACAGGGGATTCGGTGAGCAGTTCTTC. Amino acid sequence: CASSSRDRGFGEQFF.

This clonotype was seen only once. The chain recombines TRBV27 with TRBJ1-2, with D uncertain. V was clipped by 5 bases and J by 8 bases, with 15 bases between them. This CDR3 comprises 13 residues. The germline V gene encodes CDR1 MNHEY and CDR2 SMNVEV (reference sequence). Here the CDR3 DNA reads TGTGCCAGCAGTCTCACCCCTCTTTGGGGCTACACCTTC. It yields the protein CASSLTPLWGYTF.

A few counts support this clonotype. The J gene is TRBJ2-5, the V gene TRBV6-2 or TRBV6-3; 8 nucleotides line up with TRBD2. Germline loops: CDR1 MNHEY, CDR2 SVGEGT. The V segment lost 2 bases and the J segment 2 bases; nucleotides outside the gene matches: 10. The length of the CDR3 is 17 residues. DNA of the CDR3: TGTGCCAGCAGTTACGAGCGGGAGCGGGGAGATCAAGAGACCCAGTACTTC. This translates into CASSYERERGDQETQYF.

Many counts were recorded for this clonotype. V is TRBV7-2 and J is TRBJ1-2; a weak D match, TRBD1 (5 bases). The CDR3 runs 16 residues. With 2 bases removed from V and 0 bases from J, the gap between germline ends came to 13 bases. Germline assignment: CDR1 SGHTA and CDR2 FQGNSA. CDR3 nucleotides: TGTGCCAGCAGCTTAATCTTACTGGGGCCTAACTATGGCTACACCTTC. Amino acids: CASSLILLGPNYGYTF.

This clonotype was found many times. CDR3 DNA sequence: TGTGCCAGCAGTAAGAGCGGGGGCCGCTCCTACGAGCAGTACGTC. Translated: CASSKSGGRSYEQYV. The chain has TRBV12-3 or TRBV12-4 and TRBJ2-7, with 8 bases aligning to TRBD2. After removal of 5 bases from V and 0 bases from J, the junction contained 6 bases not matched to a gene. The CDR3 sequence is 15 residues long.

The sample holds a few counts of this clonotype. V is TRBV9 and J is TRBJ2-5, with D possibly called TRBD1 or TRBD2 (5 bases each). V was pared by 6 bases and J by 2 bases, with 14 bases between. CDR1 SGDLS and CDR2 YYNGEE come from the germline V gene. The CDR3 contains 14 residues. This CDR3 is CASTSGGGQETQYF. CDR3 coding DNA: TGTGCCAGCACTTCCGGTGGGGGACAAGAGACCCAGTACTTC.

The chain recombines TRBV5-1 with TRBJ2-1; D call uncertain. Germline CDR1 and CDR2: SGHRS and YFSETQ. The CDR3 has 12 residues. Deletions cut 6 bases from V and 5 bases from J, with 9 bases between. The CDR3 DNA reads as TGCGCCAGCATAGGAAGCGACAATGAGCAGTTCTTC. It yields the protein CASIGSDNEQFF.

The chain employs TRBV6-2 or TRBV6-3 and TRBJ2-7; 10 bases are a match to TRBD2. This CDR3 comprises 16 residues. The trim removed 0 bases at V and 3 bases at J, leaving 5 bases unmatched. Germline assignment: CDR1 MNHEY and CDR2 SVGEGT. This CDR3 reads CASSYSLTSGDYEQYV. DNA of the CDR3: TGTGCCAGCAGTTACTCGCTAACTAGCGGGGACTACGAGCAGTACGTC.

The rearrangement links TRBV6-5 to TRBJ2-1, with D perhaps matching TRBD1 (5 bases). This CDR3 is built from 14 residues. Trimming took off 2 bases at V and 5 bases at J, with 10 bases between the two ends. Germline CDR1 is MNHEY and CDR2 is SVGAGI. The CDR3: CASSYETADNEQFF. CDR3 DNA: TGTGCCAGCAGTTACGAGACAGCTGACAATGAGCAGTTCTTC.

For the CDR3, the DNA is TGTGCCAGCACTCACTCAGCGGGGGCCCAGGAGACCCAGTACTTC. It specifies CASTHSAGAQETQYF. V is TRBV6-2 or TRBV6-3 and J is TRBJ2-5, with 8 bases fitting TRBD2. The trim removed 7 bases at V and 5 bases at J, leaving 12 bases unmatched. CDR1 MNHEY and CDR2 SVGEGT come from the germline V gene. The CDR3 runs 15 residues.

J is TRBJ2-1 and V is TRBV4-1; TRBD1 agrees at 8 bases. V was clipped by 3 bases and J by 5 bases; unmatched bases: 9. The CDR3 runs to 16 residues. The germline gives CDR1 MGHRA, CDR2 YSYEKL. The CDR3 loop reads CASSQFRGLPNNEQFF. In DNA, the CDR3 is TGCGCCAGCAGCCAGTTCAGGGGGCTGCCGAACAATGAGCAGTTCTTC.

V is TRBV20-1 and J is TRBJ2-3; 7 positions match TRBD1. This CDR3 spans 15 amino acids. Trimming removed 2 bases from V and 4 bases from J; junction bases left unmatched: 9. CDR1 and CDR2 from the germline V gene are DFQATT and SNEGSKA (reference sequence). CDR3 protein: CSARSGQASADTQYF. CDR3 DNA sequence: TGCAGTGCTAGATCAGGACAGGCGAGCGCAGATACGCAGTATTTT.

This clonotype was picked up a small number of times. The chain carries TRBV19 and TRBJ2-2; no clear D gene. V was trimmed by 9 bases and J by 6 bases, leaving 11 bases between them. The CDR3 has 12 amino acids. The germline V gene has CDR1 LNHDA and CDR2 SQIVND (reference sequence). CDR3 residues: CASLLGAGELFF. The CDR3 nucleotides are TGTGCCAGCCTACTTGGTGCCGGGGAGCTGTTTTTT.

V gene TRBV25-1 combines with J gene TRBJ1-2, with unresolved D. Trimming took off 4 bases at V and 6 bases at J, with 6 bases between the two ends. The CDR3 runs to 11 residues. The V gene's germline CDR1 is MGHDK and CDR2 SYGVNS. CDR3 coding DNA: TGTGCCAGCAGTGCCGGGAATGGCTACACCTTC. Translating gives CASSAGNGYTF.

This clonotype was seen a few times. This rearrangement joins TRBV19 to TRBJ2-1; 8 bases are a match to TRBD1. With V trimmed by 8 bases and J by 8 bases, 11 bases remained unmatched. The V gene's germline CDR1 is LNHDA and CDR2 SQIVND (reference sequence). This CDR3 contains 14 residues. The CDR3 DNA sequence: TGTGCCAGTGACTCTGGGCAGGGGGCCGATGAGCAGTTCTTC. Its translation is CASDSGQGADEQFF.

This clonotype showed up many times. The chain carries TRBV6-2 or TRBV6-3 and TRBJ2-7; D may be TRBD2 (5 bases). CDR1 is MNHEY and CDR2 is SVGEGT in the germline V gene. The V end lost 4 bases, the J end lost 3 bases, and 16 bases lay between the germline ends. The CDR3 runs to 15 residues. DNA of the CDR3: TGTGCCAGCAGTTCCTACGGGTCGGGGTACTACGAGCAGTACGTC. Amino acid sequence: CASSSYGSGYYEQYV.

The chain uses TRBV13 and TRBJ1-1; 7 bases match TRBD1. Germline V gene data show CDR1 as PRHDT and CDR2 as FYEKMQ (reference sequence). The length of the CDR3 is 14 residues. Losses at the gene ends were 5 bases for V and 3 bases for J; bases not matched to a gene: 6. The CDR3 sequence: CASSKGQQYTEAFF. The CDR3 DNA follows: TGTGCCAGCAGCAAGGGACAGCAATACACTGAAGCTTTCTTT.

This clonotype showed up just a few times. A much larger clone lies a single base off, so this may be a read error. J is TRBJ2-7 and V is TRBV27; D may match TRBD1 or TRBD2 (5 bases each). Trimming took off 6 bases at V and 6 bases at J, with 9 bases between the two ends. This CDR3 contains 11 residues. Per the germline V gene, CDR1 is MNHEY and CDR2 is SMNVEV (reference sequence). The CDR3 sequence is CASSAGTEQYF. The DNA of the CDR3 is TGTGCCAGCAGCGCAGGGACCGAGCAGTACTTC.

This chain connects TRBV6-2 or TRBV6-3 to TRBJ2-1; no clear D. Trimming shortened V by 2 bases and J by 0 bases, and 8 bases separated the two germline ends. The germline V gene encodes CDR1 MNHEY and CDR2 SVGEGT. The CDR3 extends over 15 amino acids. Here the CDR3 DNA reads TGTGCCAGCAGTTACACCGGCAGCTCCTACAATGAGCAGTTCTTC. It specifies CASSYTGSSYNEQFF.

This clonotype has a handful of counts. This rearrangement joins TRBV14 to TRBJ2-3; D is undetermined. Deletions cut 1 base from V and 2 bases from J, with 7 bases between. The CDR3 consists of 14 residues. The V gene's germline CDR1 is SGHDN and CDR2 FVKESK. The CDR3 DNA is TGTGCCAGCAGCCAAGGGCTTTCCACAGATACGCAGTATTTT. This codes for CASSQGLSTDTQYF.

In this sample, this clonotype turned up a few times. The V call is TRBV19, the J call TRBJ1-2; 7 bases map to TRBD1. The length of the CDR3 is 16 residues. With V trimmed by 3 bases and J by 7 bases, 14 bases remained unmatched. The V gene's germline CDR1 is LNHDA and CDR2 SQIVND (reference sequence). The chain's CDR3 is CASSIPPTGMESGYTF. The CDR3 coding sequence is TGTGCCAGTAGTATTCCTCCGACAGGGATGGAAAGTGGCTACACCTTC.

The chain is built from TRBV27 and TRBJ2-2, with 7 nucleotides matching TRBD1. Germline V gene data show CDR1 as MNHEY and CDR2 as SMNVEV (reference sequence). With 5 bases clipped from V and 0 bases from J, the junction kept 6 bases outside the gene matches. The length of the CDR3 is 16 residues. The CDR3 is CASSLTGVANTGELFF. The CDR3 nucleotides are TGTGCCAGCAGTCTCACAGGGGTCGCGAACACCGGGGAGCTGTTTTTT.